Presented here are 9 T cell receptor beta chains from one specimen sequenced in a study of CD8+CD57+ T cells in acquired aplastic anemia. Profiling of TCR beta VDJ combinations and CDR3 sequences used genomic DNA as template. TCRdb ran MiXCR on the reads and lists one entry per CDR3 protein. The repertoire holds some 170,000 distinct CDR3 sequences, with just under 45% as singletons. Sequenced sample: sorted CD4+, CD8+, or CD8+CD57+ T cells (not recorded which) from PBMCs. The receptors derive from a human donor in good health.

Concerning this clonotype itself: Likely a read error: the CDR3 ends without its conserved phenylalanine or tryptophan. The rearrangement joins TRBV24-1 to TRBJ2-3; 12 bases agree with TRBD1. CDR1 KGHDR and CDR2 SFDVKD come from the germline V gene. The V segment lost 7 bases and the J segment 2 bases; nucleotides outside the gene matches: 3. CDR3 length: 15 amino acids. The CDR3 region has the DNA TGTGCCACCAGCGTGGGACAGGGGGCCACAGATACGCAGTATCTT. It specifies CATSVGQGATDTQYL.

This clonotype was seen only a few times. The V call is TRBV27, the J call TRBJ2-7; TRBD1 or TRBD2 may be the D gene (5 bases each). CDR3 length: 16 amino acids. Trimming took 0 bases from V and 4 from J, leaving 16 bases between them. In germline, CDR1 is MNHEY, CDR2 SMNVEV (reference sequence). CDR3 loop: CASSLSPRAPGYEQYF. Written as DNA, the CDR3 is TGTGCCAGCAGTTTATCACCCAGGGCTCCGGGATACGAGCAGTACTTC.

This clonotype was observed many times. The V gene is TRBV29-1, the J gene TRBJ2-1, with a weak D call TRBD2 (5 bases). Between the trimmed V and J ends, which lost 6 bases and 4 bases, there was a span of 22 bases. The CDR3 totals 16 residues. Per germline, CDR1 SQVTM and CDR2 ANQGSEA. CDR3: CSVEDSGWARYNEQFF. DNA of the CDR3: TGCAGCGTCGAGGATTCGGGGTGGGCGCGTTACAATGAGCAGTTCTTC.

This clonotype was recorded a few times. This sequence joins TRBV18 and TRBJ2-3, with D unclear. V lost 0 bases to trimming and J lost 6 bases, with 10 bases between them. The CDR3 has 14 residues. Germline V lookup: CDR1 KGHSH, CDR2 LQKENI. In nucleotides, the CDR3 is TGTGCCAGCTCACCACCACCCAACGGGGATACGCAGTATTTT. Its translation: CASSPPPNGDTQYF.

The chain couples TRBV10-2 to TRBJ2-7; 8 bases agree with TRBD2. Germline V gives CDR1 WSHSY, CDR2 SAAADI. The CDR3 consists of 15 residues. With V trimmed by 8 bases and J by 2 bases, 11 bases remained unmatched. CDR3 DNA sequence: TGCGCCAGCTGCATGTTGCGGGGGGCCCCCTACGAGCAGTACTTC. Translation: CASCMLRGAPYEQYF.

This clonotype has more than one count but fewer than ten. A much larger clone lies a single base off, so this may be a read error. The chain is built from TRBV7-2 and TRBJ2-7; TRBD1 agrees at 8 bases. Germline CDR1 and CDR2: SGHTA and FQGNSA. The CDR3 extends over 15 amino acids. The V segment lost 3 bases and the J segment 2 bases; nucleotides outside the gene matches: 6. CDR3 sequence: CASSLGQANTYEQYF. The CDR3, as DNA: TGTGCCAGCAGCTTGGGACAGGCAAACACCTACGAGCAGTACTTC.

This chain joins TRBV5-1 and TRBJ2-5; D is possibly TRBD1 (5 bases). CDR1 is SGHRS and CDR2 is YFSETQ in the germline V gene. The V and J ends lost 0 bases and 2 bases respectively, with 11 bases between them. The CDR3 totals 15 residues. The CDR3 loop is CASSLVGAIQETQYF. CDR3 bases: TGCGCCAGCAGCTTGGTTGGGGCTATTCAAGAGACCCAGTACTTC.

The chain recombines TRBV7-2 with TRBJ2-5, with D possibly TRBD1 on 7 matching bases. The CDR3 covers 14 residues. Trimming removed 3 bases from V and 2 bases from J, with 10 bases in between. Germline V lookup: CDR1 SGHTA, CDR2 FQGNSA. The CDR3 sequence: CASSFQGGQETQYF. The CDR3 DNA sequence: TGTGCCAGCAGCTTTCAGGGGGGACAAGAGACCCAGTACTTC.

In its sample, this clonotype was seen a few times. This rearrangement joins TRBV7-8 to TRBJ1-2; D uncertain. This CDR3 has 14 amino acids. The germline gives CDR1 SGHVS, CDR2 FQNEAQ. V lost 0 bases and J 6 bases, leaving 11 bases between the germline ends. The CDR3, as DNA: TGTGCCAGCAGCTTAGCAGGGCCTTTGGATGGCTACACCTTC. It encodes CASSLAGPLDGYTF. Using reference TRBV7-8 and TRBJ1-2 for the parts outside the CDR3, the full variable domain is GAGVSQSPRYKVAKRGQDVALRCDPISGHVSLFWYQQALGQGPEFLTYFQNEAQLDKSGLPSDRFFAERPEGSVSTLKIQRTQQEDSAVYLCASSLAGPLDGYTFGSGTRLTVV.